The 24 T cell receptor beta chains listed next were all sequenced from one sample in a study of T cell responses to AZD1222 COVID-19 vaccine. Profiling relied on immunoSEQ multiplex PCR, and the TCRdb table lists in-frame clones only, not all of them. The profile shows about 180,000 clones, 88% of them singletons. This sample comprised peripheral blood, obtained on day 0 of AZD1222 vaccination. These receptors were collected from an adult in good health.

This clone showed up just once. J is TRBJ2-1 and V is TRBV28; 10 nucleotides match TRBD2. V trimming: 7 bases; J trimming: 7 bases; junction bases outside the gene matches: 13. This CDR3 spans 16 amino acids. Germline CDR1 and CDR2: MDHEN and SYDVKM. The CDR3 DNA reads TGTGCCAGCATCCCCGGGAAGCGGGGGGGCCTGAATGAGCAGTTCTTC. Residues: CASIPGKRGGLNEQFF.

V gene TRBV5-4 combines with J gene TRBJ1-3; D perhaps matches TRBD1 (6 bases). This CDR3 contains 14 residues. Germline V CDR1 and CDR2: SGHNT, YYREEE (reference sequence). CDR3 nucleotides: TGTGGCACGGCGAAGGGGGAGGAGGGAAACACCATATATTTT. It specifies CGTAKGEEGNTIYF.

The V call is TRBV9, the J call TRBJ1-6, with a weak D call TRBD1 (5 bases). Germline V CDR1 and CDR2: SGDLS, YYNGEE. The CDR3 has 14 residues. Trimming pared 0 bases from V and 9 bases from J, leaving 10 bases between. The CDR3 loop reads CASSVGQGGSPLHF. CDR3 DNA sequence: TGTGCCAGCAGCGTAGGCCAGGGCGGTTCACCCCTCCACTTT.

The genes are TRBV12-5 and TRBJ1-5, with D hard to call. Trimming took 5 bases from V and 4 from J, leaving 9 bases between them. The germline gives CDR1 LGHNT, CDR2 FRNRAP. CDR3 length equals 13 residues. The CDR3 loop is CASGGLANQPQHF. In DNA, the CDR3 is TGTGCTAGTGGTGGGCTGGCAAATCAGCCCCAGCATTTT.

The chain employs TRBV5-4 and TRBJ1-2; TRBD1 matches 10 bases. The V gene end was trimmed by 4 bases and the J gene end by 5 bases; junction bases not matched to a gene: 8. The germline V gene encodes CDR1 SGHNT and CDR2 YYREEE (reference sequence). This CDR3 is built from 15 residues. For the CDR3, the DNA is TGTGCCAGCAGCGTAGTGGACAGGGGGGAGTATGGCTACACCTTC. This gives the protein CASSVVDRGEYGYTF.

The chain combines TRBV18 with TRBJ2-3; 11 nucleotides agree with TRBD2. This CDR3 is 15 amino acids long. Per the germline V gene, CDR1 is KGHSH and CDR2 is LQKENI. V was clipped by 5 bases and J by 1 base; unmatched bases: 2. CDR3 protein: CASSAGLAGTDTQYF. CDR3 nucleotide sequence: TGTGCCAGCTCAGCGGGACTAGCGGGCACAGATACGCAGTATTTT.

The gene calls are TRBV19 and TRBJ1-2; the match to TRBD1 covers 9 bases. The V segment lost 7 bases and the J segment 7 bases; nucleotides outside the gene matches: 13. CDR1 is LNHDA, CDR2 SQIVND, per germline (reference sequence). The CDR3 is 15 residues long. CDR3 sequence: CASKTVPRDRAGYTF. The CDR3 coding sequence is TGTGCCAGTAAAACCGTCCCTCGGGACAGGGCTGGCTACACCTTC.

As regards this clone: Other nucleotide sequences in the sample specify the same CDR3. V is TRBV10-1 and J is TRBJ1-3; D is undetermined. The ends were cut back, 3 bases at V and 0 bases at J, with 6 bases in the middle. The CDR3 contains 14 residues. Germline V CDR1 and CDR2: WNHNN, SYGVQD (reference sequence). Here the CDR3 reads CASSEGSSGNTIYF. The CDR3 DNA follows: TGCGCCAGCAGTGAAGGTAGCTCTGGAAACACCATATATTTT.

This rearrangement joins TRBV5-1 to TRBJ1-2; no clear D gene. CDR3 size: 18 residues. The V end was cut by 4 bases, the J end by 0 bases, with 22 bases between. The germline gives CDR1 SGHRS, CDR2 YFSETQ. CDR3 in amino acids: CASSPRNRVRDSNYGYTF. As DNA, the CDR3 is TGCGCCAGCAGCCCCCGTAATCGGGTGAGAGATTCTAACTATGGCTACACCTTC.

This chain links TRBV28 with TRBJ1-2, with TRBD1 matching over 7 bases. Germline loops: CDR1 MDHEN, CDR2 SYDVKM. Losses at the gene ends were 0 bases for V and 6 bases for J; bases not matched to a gene: 4. The CDR3 contains 14 residues. The CDR3 spells CASSLWQGVDGYTF. The CDR3 DNA reads as TGTGCCAGCAGTTTATGGCAGGGGGTCGATGGCTACACCTTC.

V usage is TRBV29-1 and J usage is TRBJ1-1; D possibly corresponds to TRBD1 (6 bases). Trimming left V 6 bases short and J 7 bases short, with 9 bases between. Germline values: CDR1 SQVTM, CDR2 ANQGSEA. The CDR3 is made up of 10 amino acids. CDR3 nucleotide sequence: TGCAGCGTAGCACAGGGTGAAGCTTTCTTT. Amino acids: CSVAQGEAFF.

This clone was observed a few times. V and J are TRBV9 and TRBJ2-7; no clear D. The CDR3 consists of 14 residues. In germline, CDR1 is SGDLS, CDR2 YYNGEE. The ends were cut back, 0 bases at V and 3 bases at J, with 10 bases in the middle. The CDR3 DNA is TGTGCCAGCAGCGTAGCAGCAGGTGTCTACGAGCAGTACTTC. Its protein is CASSVAAGVYEQYF.

V and J are TRBV29-1 and TRBJ1-1, with D perhaps matching TRBD1 (5 bases). This CDR3 spans 12 amino acids. Trimming removed 7 bases from V and 1 base from J, with 10 bases in between. The V gene's germline CDR1 is SQVTM and CDR2 ANQGSEA. For the CDR3, the DNA is TGCAGCGCGGGACGGCAGAACACTGAAGCTTTCTTT. It translates to CSAGRQNTEAFF.

This clone came up a few times. This sequence joins TRBV15 and TRBJ1-3, with D tentatively TRBD1 (6 bases). CDR1 is LNHNV, CDR2 YYDKDF, per germline (reference sequence). V was clipped by 5 bases and J by 1 base, with 15 bases between them. The CDR3 sequence is 16 residues long. The CDR3 DNA sequence: TGTGCCACCAGCGACCCCCAGGGGAAATCTGGAAACACCATATATTTT. It is translated as CATSDPQGKSGNTIYF.

This chain connects TRBV27 to TRBJ1-5; D gene unclear. The CDR3 sequence is 15 residues long. Trimming stripped 2 bases from V and 4 bases from J, with 12 bases between. The germline V gene encodes CDR1 MNHEY and CDR2 SMNVEV (reference sequence). The CDR3 region is CASSLGGSGNQPQHF. In DNA, the CDR3 is TGTGCCAGCAGTTTAGGTGGATCAGGTAATCAGCCCCAGCATTTT.

V and J are TRBV5-1 and TRBJ1-2; D may be TRBD1 (6 bases). V gave up 1 base and J gave up 2 bases, with 15 bases separating them. Germline V lookup: CDR1 SGHRS, CDR2 YFSETQ. This CDR3 has 16 residues. CDR3 sequence reads: CASSLRDTKGNYGYTF. CDR3 sequence (DNA): TGCGCCAGCAGCTTGCGGGACACCAAAGGCAACTATGGCTACACCTTC.

V is TRBV5-1 and J is TRBJ1-1; possible D gene TRBD1, 5 bases. This CDR3 contains 13 residues. Germline CDR1 reads SGHRS; CDR2 reads YFSETQ. Trimming took off 4 bases at V and 5 bases at J, with 12 bases between the two ends. CDR3 coding DNA: TGCGCCAGCAGCCGAAGAGGGGAGACTGAAGCTTTCTTT. Its protein is CASSRRGETEAFF.

The chain has TRBV19 and TRBJ1-2; 7 positions agree with TRBD1. V dropped 7 bases and J dropped 2; count of bases not matched to a gene: 13. Germline V gene data show CDR1 as LNHDA and CDR2 as SQIVND (reference sequence). CDR3 length: 16 amino acids. Here the CDR3 DNA reads TGTGCCAGTATCCCGGACAGGCGGCGTTCCAACTATGGCTACACCTTC. Protein: CASIPDRRRSNYGYTF.

V gene TRBV7-9 combines with J gene TRBJ2-4; the D gene is possibly TRBD2 (6 bases). The CDR3 loop spans 15 amino acids. The V end was cut by 6 bases, the J end by 1 base, with 13 bases between. From germline, CDR1 is SEHNR and CDR2 FQNEAQ (reference sequence). The CDR3 DNA sequence: TGTGCCAGCAGTCTGGAGGGTGCGGCCAAAAACATTCAGTACTTC. Translation: CASSLEGAAKNIQYF. Drawing the rest from reference TRBV7-9 and TRBJ2-4, the complete variable domain is DTGVSQNPRHKITKRGQNVTFRCDPISEHNRLYWYRQTLGQGPEFLTYFQNEAQLEKSRLLSDRFSAERPKGSFSTLEIQRTEQGDSAMYLCASSLEGAAKNIQYFGAGTRLSVL.

V is TRBV19 and J is TRBJ2-2; D remains ambiguous. CDR1 and CDR2 (germline): LNHDA, SQIVND (reference sequence). Trimming pared 5 bases from V and 0 bases from J, leaving 10 bases between. The CDR3 sequence is 15 residues long. The CDR3 bases are TGTGCCAGTAGTCTGGACCTTCCGAACACCGGGGAGCTGTTTTTT. It encodes CASSLDLPNTGELFF.

This clone was recorded once. V gene TRBV4-1 combines with J gene TRBJ1-1, with TRBD1 identical over 7 bases. V was pared by 1 base and J by 7 bases, with 9 bases of the junction left unmatched. CDR1 and CDR2 from the germline V gene are MGHRA and YSYEKL. The CDR3 consists of 15 residues. The CDR3 DNA follows: TGCGCCAGCAGCCAAGGAAGGGACAGCCGTTTTGAAGCTTTCTTT. Protein sequence: CASSQGRDSRFEAFF.

The rearrangement joins TRBV15 to TRBJ2-7; D call uncertain. The ends were cut back, 3 bases at V and 5 bases at J, with 17 bases in the middle. The germline V gene encodes CDR1 LNHNV and CDR2 YYDKDF (reference sequence). The CDR3 totals 15 residues. The CDR3 DNA is TGTGCCACCAGCAGGTTCAGTCAGGCCGACAACGAGCAGTACTTC. It codes for CATSRFSQADNEQYF.

The chain couples TRBV19 to TRBJ2-1, with 8 bases fitting TRBD1. CDR1 and CDR2 from the germline V gene are LNHDA and SQIVND (reference sequence). The V segment lost 6 bases and the J segment 2 bases; nucleotides outside the gene matches: 6. The CDR3 consists of 15 residues. CDR3 in DNA: TGTGCCAGTAGGGCGGACAGGGCTACCTACAATGAGCAGTTCTTC. Translation gives CASRADRATYNEQFF.

This chain links TRBV10-3 with TRBJ2-2, with D possibly TRBD1 on 6 matching bases. Germline values: CDR1 ENHRY, CDR2 SYGVKD. Trimming stripped 6 bases from V and 6 bases from J, with 14 bases between. This CDR3 has 14 residues. CDR3 residues: CAIRYSGEAGELFF. The DNA of the CDR3 is TGTGCCATCAGATACTCAGGGGAAGCCGGGGAGCTGTTTTTT.